This TCR beta chain was observed in a study of shared clonotypes between healthy human individuals. Study findings and constraints: Naive CD4 clonotype sharing across a few donors was around 5.5%. The genetic and exposure-history diversity represented was limited by few donors.

Germline CDR1 reads MGHRA; CDR2 reads YSYEKL. The CDR3 has 17 amino acids. With V trimmed by 2 bases and J by 3 bases, 11 bases remained unmatched. Only in-frame clones appear in the TCRdb table, and some are missing; sequencing was by immunoSEQ multiplex PCR. The sample holds 650,000 to 700,000 clones, 80% to 95% seen once. Turning to this clone: Its antigen is undetermined.

The source is a man aged 18 to 35 in good health. Some clones in this sample may be carry-over from other donors' samples. Source material: memory CD8+ T cells from PBMCs. This sample's subset: CD45RO+ cells pooled with CCR7-negative TemRA cells. This rearrangement joins TRBV4-1 to TRBJ2-3; 7 nucleotides agree with TRBD2. In nucleotides, the CDR3 is TGCGCCAGCAGCCAAAGGCGGCTACGGGAGGCGACAGATACGCAGTATTTT. This sequence encodes CASSQRRLREATDTQYF.